The present entry profiles one T cell receptor beta chain with its context. The CDR3 is 16 amino acids. Germline assignment: CDR1 SGDLS and CDR2 YYNGEE. V dropped 0 bases and J dropped 0; count of bases not matched to a gene: 1. The sample comes from a study of control samples from healthy donors and cancer patients. Some clones are missing from TCRdb's copy, which holds only in-frame ones; the method was immunoSEQ multiplex PCR. The data hold roughly 95,000 clones, with roughly 88% observed a single time. Sequenced: blood. This TCR derives from a man younger than 45 in good health. The rearrangement uses TRBV9 and TRBJ2-7; 12 bases are shared with TRBD2. CDR3 sequence reads: CASSVGGLAGSYEQYF. The CDR3 DNA sequence: TGTGCCAGCAGCGTAGGGGGACTAGCGGGCTCCTACGAGCAGTACTTC.